This is a list of T cell receptor beta chains from one sample in a study of radiotherapy plus CTLA-4 blockade in lung cancer. Method: immunoSEQ multiplex PCR; TCRdb's copy keeps in-frame clones and lacks some. Of tens of thousands of clones in the sample, around 79% are singletons; the top ten hold 8.5%. This specimen consisted of peripheral blood, obtained from a patient treated with radiotherapy plus ipilimumab. The source of these receptors is a human donor with non-small cell lung cancer who had a complete response to radiotherapy plus ipilimumab. CDR3s include the opening cysteine and the closing phenylalanine or tryptophan. Fields, in order: J gene, clone size, V gene, D gene, CDR3 DNA, CDR3 protein. D genes are given only for firm matches. Clone size is not always given. Where it is, it says once, few, many or a class for expanded clones.

>TRBJ2-1|NA|TRBV30|NA
TGTGCCTGGAGTGTACCGGGGGGCCGGAACAATGAGCAGTTCTTC
CAWSVPGGRNNEQFF
>TRBJ1-2|NA|TRBV30|NA
TGTGCCTGGAGTGTATCCGGGCCGGGGTGCACCTTC
CAWSVSGPGCTF
>TRBJ1-2|NA|TRBV5-6|NA
TGTGCCAGCAGCCCTGACAGCCAAGCCTATGGCTACACCTTC
CASSPDSQAYGYTF
>TRBJ1-1|few|TRBV7-9|NA
TGTGCCAGCAGCTTCGAGGGTGGCACTGAAGCTTTCTTT
CASSFEGGTEAFF
>TRBJ1-2|NA|TRBV5-6|NA
TGTGCCAGCAGCTTGGTGGGGGGTTGGGGCTACACCTTC
CASSLVGGWGYTF
>TRBJ1-5|NA|TRBV6-5|NA
TGTGCCAGCAGCCTACTGCCGGTTCAAAATCAGCCCCAGCATTTT
CASSLLPVQNQPQHF
>TRBJ2-7|NA|TRBV10-3|TRBD1
TGTGCCATCAGTCCGGGACAGGGGGCTGGCGAGCAGTACTTC
CAISPGQGAGEQYF
>TRBJ1-3|NA|TRBV7-9|TRBD1
TGTGCCAGCAGCCCACGGGACAGGGGGCCTGGAAACACCATATATTTT
CASSPRDRGPGNTIYF
>TRBJ1-2|NA|TRBV18|NA
TGTGCCAGCTCACCCTCGGAGGCCGGTAACTATGGCTACACCTTC
CASSPSEAGNYGYTF
>TRBJ2-5|NA|TRBV5-1|TRBD1
TGCGCCAGCAGCTTGAAGGTCTCAGGGGGCAAGGAGACCCAGTACTTC
CASSLKVSGGKETQYF
>TRBJ2-5|NA|TRBV5-1|TRBD1
TGCGCCAGCAGCTTGGCGGACAGGGAGCAAGAGACCCAGTACTTC
CASSLADREQETQYF
>TRBJ2-6|NA|TRBV11-3|TRBD2
TGTGCCAGCAGCTTAGAAAGGACTAGCGCTAGCTCTGGGGCCAACGTCCTGACTTTC
CASSLERTSASSGANVLTF
>TRBJ1-5|NA|TRBV9|NA
TGTGCCAGCAGCGTAGGGACAGAGCGTAATCAGCCCCAGCATTTT
CASSVGTERNQPQHF
>TRBJ2-1|NA|TRBV5-1|TRBD2
TGCGCCAGCAGCTTGGGGGGGACTAGCGGGAACTACAATGAGCAGTTCTTC
CASSLGGTSGNYNEQFF
>TRBJ1-5|NA|TRBV30|NA
TGTGCCTGGAAAGGGACAATGAGCAATCAGCCCCAGCATTTT
CAWKGTMSNQPQHF
>TRBJ2-1|NA|TRBV4-3|NA
TGCGCCAGCAGCCAAGATCCCGGCGGAGAGTACTACAATGAGCAGTTCTTC
CASSQDPGGEYYNEQFF
>TRBJ1-6|NA|TRBV5-6|NA
TGTGCCAGCAGCGCGACCAGGGGTTATACACCCCTCCACTTT
CASSATRGYTPLHF
>TRBJ2-4|NA|TRBV4-1|NA
TGCGCCAGCAGCCAGGCTCCCCTGAGGGCCAAAAACATTCAGTACTTC
CASSQAPLRAKNIQYF
>TRBJ2-2|few|TRBV9|NA
TGTGCCAGCAGCGTAGAGGGGTCCGCGAACACCGGGGAGCTGTTTTTT
CASSVEGSANTGELFF
>TRBJ2-7|NA|TRBV30|NA
TGTGCCCGGAGTGTACCGGGGAAAACGCTCTTC
CARSVPGKTLF
>TRBJ2-1|NA|TRBV15|NA
TGTGCCACCAGCAGAGACTCGCAAGCGATATACAATGAGCAGTTCTTC
CATSRDSQAIYNEQFF
>TRBJ2-3|NA|TRBV19|TRBD2
TGTGCCAGTAGTGATTCTAGCGGCCCCACAGATACGCAGTATTTT
CASSDSSGPTDTQYF
>TRBJ1-4|NA|TRBV4-1|NA
TGCGCCAGCAGCCAAGATCCTGCACAGGCAACTAATGAAAAACTGTTTTTT
CASSQDPAQATNEKLFF
>TRBJ2-2|NA|TRBV27|NA
TGTGCCAGCAGCTACACCGGGGAGCTGTTTTTT
CASSYTGELFF
>TRBJ2-1|few|TRBV4-3|TRBD1
TGCGCCAGCAGCCAAGATACAGACAGGGCATGGAATGAGCAGTTCTTC
CASSQDTDRAWNEQFF
>TRBJ1-2|NA|TRBV28|TRBD1
TGTGCCAGCAGTGCCATTGGACAGGGCGGAGAGGGCTACACCTTC
CASSAIGQGGEGYTF
>TRBJ1-1|NA|TRBV28|NA
TGTGCCAGCAGTACCCTCACAGGGTATCGGGCCGAAGCTTTCTTT
CASSTLTGYRAEAFF
>TRBJ1-4|NA|TRBV7-2|NA
TGTGCCAGCTCACGAGCGGGGCAGGGCGAAAAACTGTTTTTT
CASSRAGQGEKLFF
>TRBJ2-3|NA|TRBV6-6|TRBD2
TGTGCCAGCAGTTTCCGTAGCGGGGGGGGCGATACGCAGTATTTT
CASSFRSGGGDTQYF
>TRBJ1-1|NA|TRBV11-2|TRBD1
TGTGCCAGCAGCCCTCGACAGGGGCTTATCGCTTTCTTT
CASSPRQGLIAFF
>TRBJ1-5|NA|TRBV19|NA
TGTGCCAGTCACCCACAGTGGAGCAATCAGCCCCAGCATTTT
CASHPQWSNQPQHF
>TRBJ2-2|NA|TRBV27|TRBD1
TGTGCCAGCAGTTCCCGGCGGACAGGGGGCCTCACCGGGGAGCTGTTTTTT
CASSSRRTGGLTGELFF
>TRBJ2-7|NA|TRBV28|TRBD1
TGTGCCAGCAGTTTTTCGACAGGGGTCGAGCAGTACTTC
CASSFSTGVEQYF
>TRBJ1-1|NA|TRBV15|NA
TGTGCCACCAGTCCAGATGAGAGGGAGGCTTTCTTT
CATSPDEREAFF
>TRBJ2-5|NA|TRBV18|NA
TGTGCCAGCTCACCACCGGGGCCCCAAGAGACCCAGTACTTC
CASSPPGPQETQYF
>TRBJ2-3|NA|TRBV19|NA
TGTGCCAGTACCAGGGACAAAAGCACAGATACGCAGTATTTT
CASTRDKSTDTQYF
>TRBJ2-2|NA|TRBV2|NA
TGTGCCAGCACTCCCCGAGGGCGGGCCACCGGGGAGCTGTTTTTT
CASTPRGRATGELFF
>TRBJ2-1|NA|TRBV28|TRBD1
TGTGCCACTCGACGAGGGGGACAGGGCAACAATGAGCAGTTCTTC
CATRRGGQGNNEQFF
>TRBJ2-4|NA|TRBV7-2|TRBD2
TGTGCCAGCAGCCCGGGGACTAGCGAGGGGGGCGTTCAGTACTTC
CASSPGTSEGGVQYF
>TRBJ1-4|once|TRBV11-2|NA
TGTGCCAGCAGATCGGCGGGCGGCGAAAAACTGTTTTTT
CASRSAGGEKLFF
>TRBJ1-6|NA|TRBV11-3|TRBD1
TGTGCCAGCAGCTTCGGGACAGAGGATTCACCCCTCCACTTT
CASSFGTEDSPLHF
>TRBJ2-7|NA|TRBV7-2|TRBD1
TGTGCCAGCAGCTTTGGCAGGGGGCCCTACGAGCAGTACTTC
CASSFGRGPYEQYF
>TRBJ2-2|NA|TRBV2|TRBD1
TGTGCCACCTCTGGACAGGGAGGCGGGGAGCTGTTTTTT
CATSGQGGGELFF
>TRBJ1-2|NA|TRBV13|NA
TGTGCCAGCAGCTTAGGCAGGGTTAACTTC
CASSLGRVNF
>TRBJ1-6|NA|TRBV5-1|NA
TGCGCCAGCAGCTCACAGAATTCACCCCTCCACTTT
CASSSQNSPLHF
>TRBJ1-1|once|TRBV19|NA
TGTGCCAGTAGTTCTAGACTAGGTTGGACTGAAGCTTTCTTT
CASSSRLGWTEAFF
>TRBJ2-3|NA|TRBV10-1|TRBD2
TGCGCCAGCAGTGCCCTAGCGGGGGGGTCAAATACGCAGTATTTT
CASSALAGGSNTQYF
>TRBJ2-2|NA|TRBV19|NA
TGTGCCAGTAGTCTTCAGGGGCGGATGTCCGGGGAGCTGTTTTTT
CASSLQGRMSGELFF
>TRBJ2-3|NA|TRBV27|TRBD2
TGTGCCAGCAGAGGACTAGCGGGGGGGATGGAGGCGCAGTATTTT
CASRGLAGGMEAQYF
>TRBJ2-3|NA|TRBV6-5|NA
TGTGCCAGCAGTAATTGGGGGGGCGGGTCAGATACGCAGTATTTT
CASSNWGGGSDTQYF
>TRBJ1-5|NA|TRBV6-7|TRBD1
TGTGCCAGCAGTTACTGGCAGGGGGCGGTCTATAGCAATCAGCCCCAGCATTTT
CASSYWQGAVYSNQPQHF
>TRBJ1-1|NA|TRBV11-2|NA
TGTGCCAGCAGCCAACGGGGGACTGAAGCTTTCTTT
CASSQRGTEAFF
>TRBJ2-3|NA|TRBV4-3|NA
TGCGCCAGCAGCGGACTAAGCGGGAGCACAGATACGCAGTATTTT
CASSGLSGSTDTQYF
>TRBJ1-1|NA|TRBV19|NA
TGTGCCAGTAGTGCGTCGGTTGCTGAAGCTTTCTTT
CASSASVAEAFF
>TRBJ2-2|NA|TRBV5-1|NA
TGCGCCAGCAGCTTGGAGGGGCTTAAAAACACCGGGGAGCTGTTTTTT
CASSLEGLKNTGELFF
>TRBJ2-1|NA|TRBV25-1|TRBD2
TGTGCCAGCAGTGAATCCCCAATCGTAGCGGGGGGGCCCAATGAGCAGTTCTTC
CASSESPIVAGGPNEQFF